Each of the 3 T cell receptor beta chains below was sequenced from the same sample in a study of chemoradiotherapy in HPV16-positive cancers. Using immunoSEQ multiplex PCR, the repertoire was profiled, and TCRdb retains in-frame clones only, with some absent. The repertoire holds under 200 clones, with roughly 93% as singletons. The material was tumor tissue, obtained from a patient who underwent chemoradiotherapy. These receptors were collected from a human donor with HPV-associated anogenital cancer.

This clone appeared a single time. V usage is TRBV11-2 and J usage is TRBJ1-2, with D possibly being TRBD1 (5 bases). V was clipped by 0 bases and J by 4 bases, with 12 bases between them. This CDR3 is 15 amino acids long. Germline values: CDR1 SGHAT, CDR2 FQNNGV. The CDR3 nucleotides are TGTGCCAGCAGCTTAGATCTCCAGGGATCCTATGGCTACACCTTC. Translation gives CASSLDLQGSYGYTF.

V and J are TRBV10-3 and TRBJ1-1, with TRBD1 matching over 8 bases. Per germline, CDR1 ENHRY and CDR2 SYGVKD. Trimming cost V 0 bases and J 8 bases; bases outside gene matches: 2. The CDR3 has 13 residues. DNA for the CDR3: TGTGCCATCAGTGAGTCTGGGGACAGGGAAGCTTTCTTT. Translation: CAISESGDREAFF.

The gene calls are TRBV7-9 and TRBJ2-5; D gene uncertain. The J call may be mistaken, given a closer DNA end match to TRBJ2-7. Germline V gene sequence: CDR1 SEHNR, CDR2 FQNEAQ (reference sequence). The CDR3 is 12 amino acids. CDR3 protein: CASSLDSPEQYF. In DNA form, the CDR3 reads TGTGCCAGCAGCTTAGATTCCCCCGAGCAGTACTTC.